The TCR beta chain described here comes from a study of shared clonotypes between healthy human individuals. At the level of the study: Each donor had three CD4 naive, three CD4 memory, two CD8 naive and one CD8 memory plate.

The authors distributed each subset's genomic DNA evenly over several immunoSEQ plates. Repertoires were generated with immunoSEQ multiplex PCR, while TCRdb's copy carries only in-frame clones and drops some. The sample records 2 million to 3 million clones, more than 90% being singletons. The length of the CDR3 is 14 residues. Trimming cost V 11 bases and J 5 bases; bases outside gene matches: 12. Germline-derived CDR1 and CDR2 are MNHNS and SASEGT. The sequenced sample consisted of naive CD4+ T cells sorted from blood. Subset denoted: CD45RA+ positively selected. The V and J genes are TRBV6-1 and TRBJ1-2; 9 bases map to TRBD1. This TCR derives from a young man in good health. The CDR3 here is CASTTGGLGYGYTF. In DNA, the CDR3 is TGTGCCTCGACCACAGGGGGCCTTGGGTATGGCTACACCTTC.